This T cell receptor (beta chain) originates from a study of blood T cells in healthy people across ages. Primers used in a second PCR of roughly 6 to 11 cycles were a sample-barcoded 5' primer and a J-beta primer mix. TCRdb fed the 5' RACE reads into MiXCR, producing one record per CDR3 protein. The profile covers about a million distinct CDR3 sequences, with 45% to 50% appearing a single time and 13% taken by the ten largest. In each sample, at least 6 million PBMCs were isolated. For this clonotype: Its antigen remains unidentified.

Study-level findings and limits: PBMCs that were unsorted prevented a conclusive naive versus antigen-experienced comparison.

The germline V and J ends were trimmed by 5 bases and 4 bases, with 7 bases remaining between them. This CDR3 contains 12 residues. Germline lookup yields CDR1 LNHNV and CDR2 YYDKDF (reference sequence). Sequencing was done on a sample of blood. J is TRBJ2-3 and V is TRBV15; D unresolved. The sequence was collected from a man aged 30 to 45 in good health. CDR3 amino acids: CATSLVADTQYF. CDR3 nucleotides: TGTGCCACCAGCCTTGTAGCAGATACGCAGTATTTT.